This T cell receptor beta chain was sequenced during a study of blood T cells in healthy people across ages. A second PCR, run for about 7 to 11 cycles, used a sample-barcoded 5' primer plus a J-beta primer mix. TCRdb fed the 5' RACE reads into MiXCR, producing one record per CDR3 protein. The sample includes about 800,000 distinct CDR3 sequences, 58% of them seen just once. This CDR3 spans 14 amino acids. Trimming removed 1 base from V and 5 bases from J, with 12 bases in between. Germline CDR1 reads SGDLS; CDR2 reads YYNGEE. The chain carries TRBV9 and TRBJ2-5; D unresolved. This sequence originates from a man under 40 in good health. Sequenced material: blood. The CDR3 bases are TGTGCCAGCAGCGTATCGGTGGGTCAGGAGACCCAGTACTTC. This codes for CASSVSVGQETQYF.